This TCR beta chain was retrieved from a study of blood T cell repertoires in COVID-19. Study-level background: The cDNA or gDNA used as material had been derived from T cells, B-cell-depleted T cells, or PBMCs.

Trimming removed 5 bases at V and 7 bases at J, with 8 bases between. Germline V gives CDR1 SGHVS, CDR2 FQNEAQ. The CDR3 contains 12 residues. Original handling: For nucleated cells, counts were estimated from reference gene primer amplification. Sequenced by immunoSEQ multiplex PCR; TCRdb stores in-frame clones only, minus some. V, J and clone size are taken as reported in that table, and D and trimming were inferred from the DNA itself. The sample records around 300,000 clones, 88% being singletons. Sequencing used peripheral blood. This receptor was taken from a woman between 50 and 59 years old with active or convalescent COVID-19. The gene calls are TRBV7-8 and TRBJ2-2; D gene unclear. This CDR3 is CASSRASGELFF. The CDR3 coding sequence is TGTGCCAGCAGCCGCGCCAGCGGGGAGCTGTTTTTT.